The 15 T cell receptor beta chains reported below all come from one sample, sequenced in a study of blood T cell repertoires in COVID-19. Profiling relied on immunoSEQ multiplex PCR, and the TCRdb table lists in-frame clones only, not all of them. The sample contains 100,000 to 120,000 clones, roughly 82% of which appear only once. Sample: peripheral blood. The receptors stem from a woman between 55 and 75 years old with acute or convalescent COVID-19.

This CDR3 is CASSLMASGGNEQFF. DNA for the CDR3: TGCGCCAGCAGCTTGATGGCTAGCGGGGGAAATGAGCAGTTCTTC. The chain has TRBV5-1 and TRBJ2-1; 10 positions match TRBD2. The CDR3 is 15 residues long. The germline V gene has CDR1 SGHRS and CDR2 YFSETQ. V gave up 1 base and J gave up 7 bases; unmatched junction bases: 5.

The J gene is TRBJ2-5, the V gene TRBV18; D gene uncertain. The V end lost 4 bases, the J end lost 5 bases, and 8 bases lay between the germline ends. Germline CDR1 KGHSH, CDR2 LQKENI. This CDR3 has 12 residues. In DNA form, the CDR3 reads TGTGCCAGCTCACTGAACAGCGAGACCCAGTACTTC. It is translated as CASSLNSETQYF.

J is TRBJ1-5 and V is TRBV5-1; 7 nucleotides match TRBD1. The germline gives CDR1 SGHRS, CDR2 YFSETQ. The junction had 12 bases not matched to a gene; V was cut back by 7 bases and J by 5 bases. CDR3 length equals 15 residues. The CDR3 here is CASRDRHSIDQPQHF. In DNA form, the CDR3 reads TGCGCCAGCCGGGACAGACATAGCATCGATCAGCCCCAGCATTTT.

V usage is TRBV10-3 and J usage is TRBJ1-6; possible D gene TRBD1, 6 bases. Germline V gene sequence: CDR1 ENHRY, CDR2 SYGVKD. There are 14 residues in the CDR3. V dropped 11 bases and J dropped 7 bases, with 18 bases sitting between them. The CDR3 is CAHSPTGTNSPLHF. In nucleotides, the CDR3 is TGTGCCCATTCCCCTACAGGGACCAATTCACCCCTCCACTTT.

As regards this clone: Distinct nucleotide sequences in the sample also encode this CDR3. V and J are TRBV2 and TRBJ2-1, with D tentatively TRBD1 (5 bases). This CDR3 contains 12 residues. Germline CDR1 SNHLY, CDR2 FYNNEI. Trimming cost V 4 bases and J 6 bases, with 7 bases left between them. In DNA form, the CDR3 reads TGTGCCAGCAGTGCCCAGGGCAATGAGCAGTTCTTC. Its translation is CASSAQGNEQFF.

This clone was picked up one time. The V and J genes are TRBV28 and TRBJ2-5; D is unclear. V was cut by 2 bases and J by 3 bases, with 10 bases left in between. The CDR3 is 14 amino acids. Looked up from germline, CDR1 is MDHEN and CDR2 is SYDVKM. The CDR3 region is CASSLGARKETQYF. CDR3 DNA sequence: TGTGCCAGCAGTTTAGGTGCCAGAAAAGAGACCCAGTACTTC.

The gene calls are TRBV7-2 and TRBJ1-2; 7 bases align to TRBD1. The germline gives CDR1 SGHTA, CDR2 FQGNSA. The CDR3 runs to 13 residues. Trimming cost V 1 base and J 14 bases; bases outside gene matches: 10. CDR3 loop: CASSLEGQNAVTF. The DNA for the CDR3 is TGTGCCAGCAGCTTAGAGGGACAGAATGCTGTAACCTTC. The full variable domain, with the rest looked up from reference TRBV7-2 and TRBJ1-2, is GAGVSQSPSNKVTEKGKDVELRCDPISGHTALYWYRQSLGQGLEFLIYFQGNSAPDKSGLPSDRFSAERTGGSVSTLTIQRTQQEDSAVYLCASSLEGQNAVTFGSGTRLTVV.

The rearrangement uses TRBV5-1 and TRBJ1-3, with 7 positions matching TRBD1. The length of the CDR3 is 15 residues. V was pared by 4 bases and J by 2 bases, with 6 bases of the junction left unmatched. Germline V gene lookup returns CDR1 SGHRS and CDR2 YFSETQ. The CDR3 loop reads CASSTQGVTGNTIYF. CDR3 DNA: TGCGCCAGCAGCACGCAGGGGGTGACTGGAAACACCATATATTTT.

A few counts support this clone. This chain joins TRBV28 and TRBJ1-4; D is perhaps TRBD1 (5 bases). Trimming left V 7 bases short and J 7 bases short, with 16 bases between. The CDR3 sequence is 14 residues long. Germline CDR1 MDHEN, CDR2 SYDVKM. The CDR3 DNA reads TGTGCCAGCAACCTCTGGGGTCAGGGTGAAAAACTGTTTTTT. Encoded protein: CASNLWGQGEKLFF.

V gene TRBV7-8 combines with J gene TRBJ1-4, with 7 bases lining up with TRBD1. V dropped 2 bases and J dropped 7; count of bases not matched to a gene: 7. This CDR3 region has 15 residues. The germline CDR1 and CDR2 sequences are SGHVS and FQNEAQ. CDR3: CASSLRLGGGEKLFF. For the CDR3, the DNA is TGTGCCAGCAGCTTACGTTTAGGGGGCGGTGAAAAACTGTTTTTT.

This clone has more than one count but fewer than ten. The rearrangement joins TRBV6-5 to TRBJ2-2; D is uncertain. The CDR3 is 16 residues long. Germline V lookup: CDR1 MNHEY, CDR2 SVGAGI. Trimming cost V 2 bases and J 0 bases, with 10 bases left between them. Written as DNA, the CDR3 is TGTGCCAGCAGTTACACGGAGAAATCGAACACCGGGGAGCTGTTTTTT. Protein: CASSYTEKSNTGELFF.

This clone was seen only once. V usage is TRBV5-1 and J usage is TRBJ1-4; D may be TRBD1 (6 bases). The V end lost 4 bases, the J end lost 0 bases, and 13 bases lay between the germline ends. The germline gives CDR1 SGHRS, CDR2 YFSETQ. The CDR3 length is 16 residues. In DNA, the CDR3 is TGCGCCAGCAGCCTGACAGGTAGAACAACTAATGAAAAACTGTTTTTT. Its protein product is CASSLTGRTTNEKLFF. The entire variable domain, with the rest obtained from reference TRBV5-1 and TRBJ1-4, is as follows: KAGVTQTPRYLIKTRGQQVTLSCSPISGHRSVSWYQQTPGQGLQFLFEYFSETQRNKGNFPGRFSGRQFSNSRSEMNVSTLELGDSALYLCASSLTGRTTNEKLFFGSGTQLSVL.

The chain combines TRBV5-1 with TRBJ2-1; the D gene is possibly TRBD2 (5 bases). V lost 1 base to trimming and J lost 2 bases, with 10 bases between them. This CDR3 has 15 residues. Germline V lookup: CDR1 SGHRS, CDR2 YFSETQ. The CDR3 sequence is CASSLRGLPYNEQFF. Here the CDR3 DNA reads TGCGCCAGCAGCTTGCGGGGTCTTCCCTACAATGAGCAGTTCTTC.

In the case of this clone: Other DNA sequences from this sample encode an identical CDR3 as well. The J gene is TRBJ1-1, the V gene TRBV7-2; 7 bases align to TRBD1. Germline values: CDR1 SGHTA, CDR2 FQGNSA. This CDR3 is built from 14 residues. Trimming removed 5 bases from V and 1 base from J; junction bases left unmatched: 4. CDR3 sequence: CASSLRQGNTEAFF. The CDR3 DNA reads as TGTGCCAGCAGCCTTCGACAGGGGAACACTGAAGCTTTCTTT.

The rearrangement links TRBV6-2 or TRBV6-3 to TRBJ2-3, with 11 bases that match TRBD2. The ends lost 1 base at V and 2 bases at J; junction bases unmatched: 5. CDR1 and CDR2 from the germline V gene are MNHEY and SVGEGT. The CDR3 length is 17 residues. The CDR3 sequence: CASSYFPTSGATDTQYF. The DNA for the CDR3 is TGTGCCAGCAGTTACTTCCCGACTAGCGGGGCCACAGATACGCAGTATTTT.